This entry features one T cell receptor beta chain sequence. TCRdb keeps only in-frame clones here, not all; method: immunoSEQ multiplex PCR. The sample lists about 90,000 clones, 91% occurring once. These data belong to a study of blood T cell repertoires in COVID-19. At the level of the study: Sources were T cells, B-cell-depleted T cells, or PBMCs; the material itself was cDNA or gDNA.

V was clipped by 3 bases and J by 8 bases, with 16 bases between them. This CDR3 region has 14 residues. Per the germline V gene, CDR1 is MNHEY and CDR2 is SVGAGI. The sample comprised peripheral blood. The TCR originated in a human donor with active COVID-19. The donor label of this sample is uncertain. This chain connects TRBV6-5 to TRBJ1-2; possibly TRBD1 for D (5 bases). CDR3 nucleotide sequence: TGTGCCAGCAGTTATGAATGGGGGGGGAGCGGCTACACCTTC. Its protein product is CASSYEWGGSGYTF.